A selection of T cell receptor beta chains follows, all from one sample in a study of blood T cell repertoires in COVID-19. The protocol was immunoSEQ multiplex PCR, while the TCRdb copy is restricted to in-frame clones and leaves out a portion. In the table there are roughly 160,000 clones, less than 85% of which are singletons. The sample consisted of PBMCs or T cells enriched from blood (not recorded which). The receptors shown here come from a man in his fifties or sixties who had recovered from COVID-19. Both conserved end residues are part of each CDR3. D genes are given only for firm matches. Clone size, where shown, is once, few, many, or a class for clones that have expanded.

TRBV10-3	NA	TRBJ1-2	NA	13	TGTGCCATCAGTGGCGGGGGAATCGATGGCTACACCTTC	CAISGGGIDGYTF
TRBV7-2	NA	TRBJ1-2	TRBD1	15	TGTGCCAGCAGCTCACAGGGGGCGCGTCGGGATGGCTACACCTTC	CASSSQGARRDGYTF
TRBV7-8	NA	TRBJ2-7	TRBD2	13	TGTGCCAGCAGCCGAGGGACTAGTGGCGAGCAGTACTTC	CASSRGTSGEQYF
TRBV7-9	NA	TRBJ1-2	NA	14	TGTGCCAGCAAAAAGACAGACATAAACTATGGCTACACCTTC	CASKKTDINYGYTF
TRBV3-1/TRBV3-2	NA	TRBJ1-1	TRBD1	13	TGTGCCAGCAGACTAACAGGGGAAACTGAAGCTTTCTTT	CASRLTGETEAFF
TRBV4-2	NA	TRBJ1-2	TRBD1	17	TGTGCCAGCAGCCACCCGGGACAGAGTCTTTTCCCCTATGGCTACACCTTC	CASSHPGQSLFPYGYTF
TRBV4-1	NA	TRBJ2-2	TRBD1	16	TGCGCCAGCAGCCAACTTTACAGGGGGCTAGATGGGGAGCTGTTTTTT	CASSQLYRGLDGELFF
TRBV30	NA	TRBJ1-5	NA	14	TGTGCCTGGAGCGCGGGACTTAGCAATCAGCCCCAGCATTTT	CAWSAGLSNQPQHF
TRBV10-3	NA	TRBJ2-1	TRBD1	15	TGTGCCATGGCACCGGGACAGGGGTTAGGCAATGAGCAGTTCTTC	CAMAPGQGLGNEQFF
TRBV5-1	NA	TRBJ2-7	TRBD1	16	TGCGCCAGCAGGGGGACTTGGGGACAGGGGACTCACGAGCAGTACTTC	CASRGTWGQGTHEQYF
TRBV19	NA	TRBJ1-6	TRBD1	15	TGTGCCAGTACCCTGACAGGGGCCTATAATTCACCCCTCCACTTT	CASTLTGAYNSPLHF
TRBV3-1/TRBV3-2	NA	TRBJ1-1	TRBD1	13	TGTGCCAGCAGCCAAGGGACAGGGTCTGGAGCTTTCTTT	CASSQGTGSGAFF
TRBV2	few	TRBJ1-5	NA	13	TGTGCCAGCAGTGAAAGGCAGGCTGGGCCCCAGCATTTT	CASSERQAGPQHF
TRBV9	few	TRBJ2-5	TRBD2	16	TGTGCCAGCAGCGTAGGGGCTAGCGGGGTGGGGGAGACCCAGTACTTC	CASSVGASGVGETQYF
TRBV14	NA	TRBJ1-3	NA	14	TGTGCCAGCAGCCCCTTGTTCCCTGGAAACACCATATATTTT	CASSPLFPGNTIYF
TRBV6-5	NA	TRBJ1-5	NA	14	TGTGCCAGCAGCCCGAGGGTCGGCAATCAGCCCCAGCATTTT	CASSPRVGNQPQHF